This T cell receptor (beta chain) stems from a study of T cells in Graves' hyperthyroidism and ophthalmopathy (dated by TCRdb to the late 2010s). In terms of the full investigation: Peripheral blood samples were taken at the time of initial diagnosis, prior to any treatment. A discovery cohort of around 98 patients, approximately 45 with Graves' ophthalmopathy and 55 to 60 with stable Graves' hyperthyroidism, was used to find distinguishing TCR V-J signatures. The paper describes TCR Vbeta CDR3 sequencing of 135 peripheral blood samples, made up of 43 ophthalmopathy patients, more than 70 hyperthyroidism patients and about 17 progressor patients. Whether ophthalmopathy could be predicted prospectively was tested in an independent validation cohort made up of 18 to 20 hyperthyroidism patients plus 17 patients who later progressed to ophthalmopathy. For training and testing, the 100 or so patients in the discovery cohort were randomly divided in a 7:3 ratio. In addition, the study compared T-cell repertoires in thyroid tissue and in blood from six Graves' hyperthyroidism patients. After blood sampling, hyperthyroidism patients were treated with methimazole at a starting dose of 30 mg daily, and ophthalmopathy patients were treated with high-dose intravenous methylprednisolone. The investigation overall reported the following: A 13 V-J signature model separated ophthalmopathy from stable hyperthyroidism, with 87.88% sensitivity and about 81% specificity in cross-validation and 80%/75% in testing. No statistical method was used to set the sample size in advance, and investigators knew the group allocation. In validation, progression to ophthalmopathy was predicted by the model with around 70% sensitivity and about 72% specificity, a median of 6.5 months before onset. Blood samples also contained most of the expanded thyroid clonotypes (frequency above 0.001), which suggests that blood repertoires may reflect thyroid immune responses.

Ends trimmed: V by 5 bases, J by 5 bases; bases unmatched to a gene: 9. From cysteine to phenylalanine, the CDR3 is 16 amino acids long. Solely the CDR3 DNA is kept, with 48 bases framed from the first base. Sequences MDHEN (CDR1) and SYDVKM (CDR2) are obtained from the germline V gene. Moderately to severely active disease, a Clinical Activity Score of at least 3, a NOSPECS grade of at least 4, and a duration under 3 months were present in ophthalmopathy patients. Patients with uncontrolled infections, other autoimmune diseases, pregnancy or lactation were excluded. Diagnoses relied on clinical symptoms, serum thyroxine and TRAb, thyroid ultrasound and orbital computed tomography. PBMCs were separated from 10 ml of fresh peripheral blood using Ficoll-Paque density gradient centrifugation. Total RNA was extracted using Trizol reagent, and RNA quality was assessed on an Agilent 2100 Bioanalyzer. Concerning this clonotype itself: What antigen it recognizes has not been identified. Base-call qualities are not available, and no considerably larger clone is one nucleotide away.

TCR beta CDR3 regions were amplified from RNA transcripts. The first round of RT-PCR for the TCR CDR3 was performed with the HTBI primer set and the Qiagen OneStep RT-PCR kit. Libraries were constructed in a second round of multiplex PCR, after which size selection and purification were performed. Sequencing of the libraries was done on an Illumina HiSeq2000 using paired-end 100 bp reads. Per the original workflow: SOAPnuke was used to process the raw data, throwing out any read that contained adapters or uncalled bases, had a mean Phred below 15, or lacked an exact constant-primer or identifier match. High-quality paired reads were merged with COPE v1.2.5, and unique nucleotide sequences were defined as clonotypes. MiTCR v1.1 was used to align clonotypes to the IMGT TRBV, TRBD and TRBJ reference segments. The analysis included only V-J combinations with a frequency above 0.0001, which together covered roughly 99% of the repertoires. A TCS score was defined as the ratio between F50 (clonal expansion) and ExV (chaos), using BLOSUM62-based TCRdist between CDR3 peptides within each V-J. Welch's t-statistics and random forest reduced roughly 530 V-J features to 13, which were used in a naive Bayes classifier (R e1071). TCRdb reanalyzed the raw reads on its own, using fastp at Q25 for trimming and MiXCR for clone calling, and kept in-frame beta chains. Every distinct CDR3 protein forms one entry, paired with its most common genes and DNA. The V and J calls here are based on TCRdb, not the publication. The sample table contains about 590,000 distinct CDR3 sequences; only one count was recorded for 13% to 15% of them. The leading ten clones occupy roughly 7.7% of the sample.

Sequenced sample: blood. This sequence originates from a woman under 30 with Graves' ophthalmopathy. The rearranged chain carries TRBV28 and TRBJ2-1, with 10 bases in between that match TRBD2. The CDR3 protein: CASSPWTSGYDNEQFF. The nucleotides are TGTGCCAGCAGTCCCTGGACTAGCGGATATGACAATGAGCAGTTCTTC.